This T cell receptor beta chain comes out of a study of neurological immune-mediated disorders. Study findings and constraints: Multiple sclerosis was found to have the least TCR clonal expansion, below healthy controls, and HTLV-1-associated myelopathy the most. Clinical features showed no association with the multiple sclerosis repertoire cluster, and MRI features showed none either. Subjects shared no identical expanded-clone CDR3 amino acid sequences, suggesting private TCR-beta repertoires in all groups.

V was clipped by 3 bases and J by 7 bases, with 12 bases between them. The CDR3 has 13 amino acids. This clonotype was seen repeatedly, ten times or more. Its antigen is unidentified. TCRdb reprocessed the 5' RACE reads via MiXCR and lists one record per CDR3 protein. Here the sample spans about 35,000 distinct CDR3 sequences, 3% to 4% being singletons. The receptor was derived from a young man with multiple sclerosis. The sample consisted of PBMCs. The chain has TRBV12-3 or TRBV12-4 and TRBJ2-5, with D maybe TRBD2 (5 bases). CDR3 in amino acids: CASSFRTAGTQYF. The CDR3 DNA reads TGTGCCAGCAGTTTCCGGACCGCGGGGACCCAGTACTTC.